This record concerns one T cell receptor (beta chain) sequence. TCRdb reprocessed the 5' RACE reads with MiXCR, giving one entry per CDR3 protein. Of approximately 190,000 distinct CDR3 sequences in the sample, roughly 15% were seen once. This specimen comes from a study of identical twins. The CDR3 totals 18 residues. The V segment lost 0 bases and the J segment 4 bases; nucleotides outside the gene matches: 12. Germline values: CDR1 LGHNA, CDR2 YSLEER. The sample also formed part of further work on T cells expressing NK-cell markers.

The gene calls are TRBV4-3 and TRBJ2-1; 7 bases are shared with TRBD2. The receptor's source is a woman aged 18 to 35 in good health. The sequenced sample was CD8+ T cells sorted from blood. The CDR3 reads CASSQDLGIAGPYNEQFF. For the CDR3, the DNA is TGCGCCAGCAGCCAAGATCTGGGTATAGCGGGTCCTTACAATGAGCAGTTCTTC.